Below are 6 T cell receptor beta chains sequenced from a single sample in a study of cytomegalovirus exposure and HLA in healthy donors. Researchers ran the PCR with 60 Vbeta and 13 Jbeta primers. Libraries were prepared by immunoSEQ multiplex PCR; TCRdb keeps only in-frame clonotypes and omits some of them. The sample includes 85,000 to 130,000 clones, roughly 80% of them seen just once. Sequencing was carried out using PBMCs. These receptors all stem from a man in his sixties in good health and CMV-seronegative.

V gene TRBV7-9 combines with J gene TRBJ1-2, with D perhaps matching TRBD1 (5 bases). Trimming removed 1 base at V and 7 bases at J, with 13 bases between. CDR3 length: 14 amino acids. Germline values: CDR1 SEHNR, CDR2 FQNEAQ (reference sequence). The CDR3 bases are TGTGCCAGCAGCTTAGTTATCGGGGGAGGTGGCTACACCTTC. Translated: CASSLVIGGGGYTF.

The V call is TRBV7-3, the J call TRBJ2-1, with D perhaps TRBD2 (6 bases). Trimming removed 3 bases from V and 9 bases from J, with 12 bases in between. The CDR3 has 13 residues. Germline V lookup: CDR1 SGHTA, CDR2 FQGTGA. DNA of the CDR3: TGTGCCAGCAGCTTGGGGACTGCGGCTGAGCAGTTCTTC. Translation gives CASSLGTAAEQFF.

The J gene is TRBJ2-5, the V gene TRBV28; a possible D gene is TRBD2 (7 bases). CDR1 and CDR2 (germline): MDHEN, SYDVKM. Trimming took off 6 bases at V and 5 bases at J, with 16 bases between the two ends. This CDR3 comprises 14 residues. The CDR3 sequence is CASSWLQGGETQYF. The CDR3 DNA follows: TGTGCCAGCAGCTGGCTACAGGGAGGGGAGACCCAGTACTTC.

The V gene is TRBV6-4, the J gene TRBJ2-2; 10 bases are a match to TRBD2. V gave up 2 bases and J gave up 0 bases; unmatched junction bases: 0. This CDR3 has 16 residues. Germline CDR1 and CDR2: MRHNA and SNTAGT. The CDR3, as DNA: TGTGCCAGCAGTGACCTAGCGGGGGCGAACACCGGGGAGCTGTTTTTT. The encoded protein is CASSDLAGANTGELFF.

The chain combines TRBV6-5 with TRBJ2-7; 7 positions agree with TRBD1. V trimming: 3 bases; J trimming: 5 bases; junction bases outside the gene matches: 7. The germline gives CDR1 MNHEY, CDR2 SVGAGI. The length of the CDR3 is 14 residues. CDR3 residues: CASSYSDRDDEQYF. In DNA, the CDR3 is TGTGCCAGCAGTTATAGCGACAGGGATGACGAGCAGTACTTC.

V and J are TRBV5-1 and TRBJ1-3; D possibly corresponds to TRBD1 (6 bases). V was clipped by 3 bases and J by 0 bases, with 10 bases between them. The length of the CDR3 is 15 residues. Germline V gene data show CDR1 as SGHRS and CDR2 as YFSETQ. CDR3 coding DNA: TGCGCCAGCAGCTCGCAGGGGTACTCTGGAAACACCATATATTTT. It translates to CASSSQGYSGNTIYF.